Listed below are T cell receptor beta chains from one sample, sequenced in a study of technical replicates of blood from a handful of donors. Clones were read by immunoSEQ multiplex PCR, and TCRdb kept only the in-frame ones, dropping some. The table has under 95,000 clones, about 94% seen once; the top ten hold 0.25%. The sample comprised T cells isolated from PBMCs. The receptors originated from a human donor in good health. CDR3s include the opening cysteine and the closing phenylalanine or tryptophan. D genes are given only for firm matches. Part of the rows lack a size; the others show once, few, many or a class for expanded clones.

size: -
V: TRBV11-3
J: TRBJ1-2
D: TRBD1
DNA: TGTGCCAGCGTACAGACCGGGACAGGGCGCACGCGGCACAGTGGCTACACCTTC
CDR3: CASVQTGTGRTRHSGYTF

size: once
V: TRBV19
J: TRBJ1-2
D: TRBD1
DNA: TGTGCCAGTAGTATTGGCGGACAGGGTGTCTATGGCTACACCTTC
CDR3: CASSIGGQGVYGYTF

size: -
V: TRBV5-4
J: TRBJ2-3
D: -
DNA: TGTGCCAGCAGCTTGCCCCCTTACACAGATACGCAGTATTTT
CDR3: CASSLPPYTDTQYF

size: -
V: TRBV7-2
J: TRBJ1-2
D: -
DNA: TGTGCCAGCAGCTTACAGGGCGGCGGCTATGGCTACACCTTC
CDR3: CASSLQGGGYGYTF

size: once
V: TRBV5-1
J: TRBJ1-1
D: -
DNA: TGCGCCAGCAGCTTAGGGGCGACGAACACTGAAGCTTTCTTT
CDR3: CASSLGATNTEAFF

size: -
V: TRBV27
J: TRBJ2-1
D: -
DNA: TGTGCCAGCAGTTCTACTAGCTCTAATGAGCAGTTCTTC
CDR3: CASSSTSSNEQFF

size: -
V: TRBV9
J: TRBJ1-1
D: -
DNA: TGTGCCAGCAGCGTTGGGCCATACATGGGCGGGCGGGACACTGAAGCTTTCTTT
CDR3: CASSVGPYMGGRDTEAFF

size: -
V: TRBV4-1
J: TRBJ1-2
D: TRBD1
DNA: TGCGCCAGCAGCCAAGTTACGACAGGGGATGGCTACACCTTC
CDR3: CASSQVTTGDGYTF

size: -
V: TRBV10-2
J: TRBJ2-7
D: -
DNA: TGCGCCAGCAGTGAAACAGGGATCTACGAGCAGTACTTC
CDR3: CASSETGIYEQYF

size: -
V: TRBV11-3
J: TRBJ2-1
D: TRBD1
DNA: TGTGCCAGCAGCTTAGATCTGGGCAGGGGGCTTGGCAATGAGCAGTTCTTC
CDR3: CASSLDLGRGLGNEQFF

size: -
V: TRBV28
J: TRBJ2-6
D: -
DNA: TGTGCCAGCAGCCCATTGAGGGCTGGGGCCAACGTCCTGACTTTC
CDR3: CASSPLRAGANVLTF

size: once
V: TRBV7-8
J: TRBJ1-2
D: -
DNA: TGTGCCAGCAGCTTAGTAGGGGGTTCTGGCTACACCTTC
CDR3: CASSLVGGSGYTF

size: -
V: TRBV27
J: TRBJ2-1
D: TRBD2
DNA: TGTGCCAGCAGTGAGGGACTAGCGGGAGCGGCCTACAATGAGCAGTTCTTC
CDR3: CASSEGLAGAAYNEQFF

size: -
V: TRBV2
J: TRBJ2-7
D: -
DNA: TGTGCCAGGGCAACAGGTTCCCCCTACGAGCAGTACTTC
CDR3: CARATGSPYEQYF

size: -
V: TRBV7-2
J: TRBJ1-4
D: -
DNA: TGTGCCAGCAGCTCCTCCAGTGGCCTCGCGGGAAAACTGTTTTTT
CDR3: CASSSSSGLAGKLFF

size: -
V: TRBV25-1
J: TRBJ2-5
D: -
DNA: TGTGCCAGCAGTGAAACCCCTCCCCGCAGGACGGGGGAGACCCAGTACTTC
CDR3: CASSETPPRRTGETQYF